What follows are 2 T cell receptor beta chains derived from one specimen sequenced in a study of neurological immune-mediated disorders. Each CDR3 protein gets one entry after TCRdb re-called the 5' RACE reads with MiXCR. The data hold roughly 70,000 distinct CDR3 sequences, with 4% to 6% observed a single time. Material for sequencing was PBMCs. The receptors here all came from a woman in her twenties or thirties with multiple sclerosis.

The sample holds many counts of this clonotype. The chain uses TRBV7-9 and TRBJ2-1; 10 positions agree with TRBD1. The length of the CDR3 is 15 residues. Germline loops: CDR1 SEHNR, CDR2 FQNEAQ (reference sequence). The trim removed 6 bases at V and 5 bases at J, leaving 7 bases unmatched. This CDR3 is CASRPGTGVNNEQFF. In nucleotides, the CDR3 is TGTGCCAGCAGACCCGGGACAGGGGTCAACAATGAGCAGTTCTTC.

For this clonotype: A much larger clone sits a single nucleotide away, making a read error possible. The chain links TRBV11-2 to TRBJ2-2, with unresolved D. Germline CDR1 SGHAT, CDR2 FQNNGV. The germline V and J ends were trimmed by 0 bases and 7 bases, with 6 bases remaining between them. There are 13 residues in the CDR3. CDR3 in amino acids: CASSLDGRGELFF. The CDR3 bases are TGTGCCAGCAGCTTAGATGGGCGCGGGGAGCTGTTTTTT. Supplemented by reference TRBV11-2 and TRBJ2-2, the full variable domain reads EAGVAQSPRYKIIEKRQSVAFWCNPISGHATLYWYQQILGQGPKLLIQFQNNGVVDDSQLPKDRFSAERLKGVDSTLKIQPAKLEDSAVYLCASSLDGRGELFFGEGSRLTVL.